These T cell receptor beta chains were read from a single sample in a study of blood T cell repertoires in COVID-19. Generated by immunoSEQ multiplex PCR, the TCRdb table keeps only in-frame clones and is missing some. The profile shows 99,000 or so clones, about 86% of them singletons. What was sequenced was peripheral blood. The receptor set was obtained from an older woman in a cohort sampled during active or convalescent COVID-19. Each CDR3 is given with its conserved first and last residue. Fields, in order: J gene, clone size, V gene, D gene, CDR3 DNA, CDR3 protein. A D gene is named only where the DNA matches it firmly. The size entry is marked missing in some rows and otherwise reads once, few, many or a size class.

J gene: TRBJ1-4
clone size: .
V gene: TRBV9
D gene: TRBD1
CDR3 DNA: TGTGCCAGCAGCTTAGGGGCCGGGACAGTCAATGAAAAACTGTTTTTT
CDR3 protein: CASSLGAGTVNEKLFF

J gene: TRBJ1-4
clone size: .
V gene: TRBV5-1
D gene: .
CDR3 DNA: TGCGCCAGCAGCCTACGGGGGACTAATGAAAAACTGTTTTTT
CDR3 protein: CASSLRGTNEKLFF

J gene: TRBJ1-1
clone size: .
V gene: TRBV19
D gene: .
CDR3 DNA: TGTGCCAGTACGGCGGGCTCCATGAACACTGAAGCTTTCTTT
CDR3 protein: CASTAGSMNTEAFF

J gene: TRBJ2-2
clone size: once
V gene: TRBV15
D gene: .
CDR3 DNA: TGTGCCACCAGCAGCCGGACAGTTTACACCGGGGAGCTGTTTTTT
CDR3 protein: CATSSRTVYTGELFF

J gene: TRBJ1-4
clone size: .
V gene: TRBV30
D gene: .
CDR3 DNA: TGTGCCTGGAGTGTACTCCGGGCCAGCGGTGTGCCTAATGAAAAACTGTTTTTT
CDR3 protein: CAWSVLRASGVPNEKLFF

J gene: TRBJ1-5
clone size: .
V gene: TRBV6-5
D gene: .
CDR3 DNA: TGTGCCAGCAGTTACTCTTTGCAGGGCGAGCAGCCCCAGCATTTT
CDR3 protein: CASSYSLQGEQPQHF

J gene: TRBJ2-2
clone size: once
V gene: TRBV5-5
D gene: TRBD1
CDR3 DNA: TGTGCCAGCAGCTTCCGGGACAGTACCGGGGAGCTGTTTTTT
CDR3 protein: CASSFRDSTGELFF

J gene: TRBJ2-1
clone size: once
V gene: TRBV28
D gene: TRBD2
CDR3 DNA: TGTGCCAGCAGTTCAGCGGGAGGGCCCAGCAATGAGCAGTTCTTC
CDR3 protein: CASSSAGGPSNEQFF

J gene: TRBJ1-2
clone size: .
V gene: TRBV3-1/TRBV3-2
D gene: .
CDR3 DNA: TGTGCCAGCAGCCACCGGGGTTCCTATGGCTACACCTTC
CDR3 protein: CASSHRGSYGYTF

J gene: TRBJ2-1
clone size: .
V gene: TRBV7-9
D gene: TRBD2
CDR3 DNA: TGTGCCAGCAGGCACCAGCGGGAGGACTACAATGAGCAGTTCTTC
CDR3 protein: CASRHQREDYNEQFF

J gene: TRBJ1-2
clone size: .
V gene: TRBV7-9
D gene: .
CDR3 DNA: TGTGCCAGCAGGACCACTACGGCGGAAGGCTACACCTTC
CDR3 protein: CASRTTTAEGYTF

J gene: TRBJ1-2
clone size: once
V gene: TRBV5-5
D gene: TRBD1
CDR3 DNA: TGTGCCAGCAGCCCGCGGGACAGGGGGTATGGCTACACCTTC
CDR3 protein: CASSPRDRGYGYTF

J gene: TRBJ1-2
clone size: .
V gene: TRBV10-2
D gene: TRBD1
CDR3 DNA: TGCGCCAGCAGTGAGGTGGGACAGGGTTCCTATGGCTACACCTTC
CDR3 protein: CASSEVGQGSYGYTF

J gene: TRBJ1-2
clone size: once
V gene: TRBV9
D gene: .
CDR3 DNA: TGTGCCAGCAGCGTAGCCCCGGGGTCCTACTATGGCTACACCTTC
CDR3 protein: CASSVAPGSYYGYTF